This is a list of T cell receptor beta chains from one sample in a study of early T cells in non-severe SARS-CoV-2 infection. TCRdb called the 5' RACE reads again in MiXCR, with one record for every CDR3 protein. This table has tens of thousands of distinct CDR3 sequences, under 10% appearing once. Sequencing used whole blood. Every receptor here comes from an adult who was a healthcare worker with PCR-confirmed SARS-CoV-2 infection or an uninfected control (not recorded which). The conserved cysteine and the conserved F or W are not part of the CDR3 here. Fields, in order: clone size, V gene, CDR3 protein. Part of the rows lack a size; the others show once, few, many or a class for expanded clones.

>NA|TRBV21-1
ASSKIHPGRTSGELF
>many|TRBV11-3
ASSPRDRGPDTQY
>many|TRBV27
ASTPVGRGAYGYT
>many|TRBV7-9
ASRADGHTEAF
>NA|TRBV12-3/TRBV12-4
ASSASGRGEQF
>few|TRBV10-3
ATTGGAGANVLT
>few|TRBV29-1
SVVGEKLF
>many|TRBV5-1
ASSLVTGGQETQY
>NA|TRBV20-1
SAYLGGDTQY
>NA|TRBV20-1
SARDHRGMNTEAF
>NA|TRBV5-1
ASSPHRDRNTGELF
>NA|TRBV7-8
ASSFSFSGRYEQY
>many|TRBV4-2
ASSRQLGSSGDPGYEQY
>many|TRBV12-3/TRBV12-4
ASSLSGLGTEAF
>many|TRBV6-2/TRBV6-3
ASSLRHNEQF
>few|TRBV29-1
SAGLAGTNEQF
>few|TRBV6-2/TRBV6-3
ASSVLQRASYEQY
>NA|TRBV7-2
ASSLQGQRNTIY
>few|TRBV12-3/TRBV12-4
ASMVDGVGNTIY
>many|TRBV7-8
ASSLGSRGTEAF
>few|TRBV2
ASSVDRDTEAF
>many|TRBV12-3/TRBV12-4
ASSLTGLGEQF
>NA|TRBV27
ASRREGGITEAF
>NA|TRBV24-1
ATSDFGGGLTGELF
>many|TRBV7-6
ASSPGGAGGYT
>many|TRBV20-1
SARVFSGTQEETQY
>many|TRBV7-2
ASSLGGTGGSPLH
>many|TRBV7-8
ASGETSGTYEQY
>many|TRBV20-1
SASWYPRDTQY
>many|TRBV10-3
AISVVASNTGELF
>few|TRBV4-2
ASSPRDRGSGELF
>many|TRBV11-2
ASSLGSGVGYT
>few|TRBV7-9
ASSLDSYGYT
>many|TRBV20-1
SATGQGVDTQY
>few|TRBV5-6
ASSPGTGFLNTEAF
>NA|TRBV29-1
SVEIAGTSGRVAANEQF
>few|TRBV6-4
ASSDPGQGKNEKLF
>many|TRBV6-2/TRBV6-3
ASSLLASETQY
>many|TRBV7-9
ASSLADLAKNIQY
>few|TRBV5-4
ASSAGGLGNTIY
>few|TRBV7-9
ASRRRLAATDTQY
>few|TRBV20-1
SATRDPVYNEQF
>few|TRBV5-4
ASSLGGENGYT
>many|TRBV12-3/TRBV12-4
ASSLYPTEAF
>NA|TRBV7-2
ASSYQATNEKLF
>NA|TRBV2
ASRTDSYNEQF
>NA|TRBV3-1
ASSQDWANEQF
>NA|TRBV19
ASSISAYNEQF
>few|TRBV6-6
ASSPAGQGVRNTIY
>many|TRBV10-3
AIRRGQAQVGNTIY
>few|TRBV20-1
SAREAGDNEQF